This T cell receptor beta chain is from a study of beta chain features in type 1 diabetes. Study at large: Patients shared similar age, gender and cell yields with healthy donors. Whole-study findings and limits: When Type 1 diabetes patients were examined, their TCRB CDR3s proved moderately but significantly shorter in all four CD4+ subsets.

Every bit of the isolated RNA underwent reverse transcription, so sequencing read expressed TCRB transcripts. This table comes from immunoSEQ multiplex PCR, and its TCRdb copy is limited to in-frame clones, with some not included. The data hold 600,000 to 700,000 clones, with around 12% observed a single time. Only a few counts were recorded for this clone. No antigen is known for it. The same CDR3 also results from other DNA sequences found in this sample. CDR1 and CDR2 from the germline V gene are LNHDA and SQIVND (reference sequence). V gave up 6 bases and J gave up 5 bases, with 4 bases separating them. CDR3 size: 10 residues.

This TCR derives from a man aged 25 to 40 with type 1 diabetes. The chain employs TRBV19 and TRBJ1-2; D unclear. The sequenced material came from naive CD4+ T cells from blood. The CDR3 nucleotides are TGTGCCAGTAGAGATTATGGCTACACCTTC. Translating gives CASRDYGYTF.